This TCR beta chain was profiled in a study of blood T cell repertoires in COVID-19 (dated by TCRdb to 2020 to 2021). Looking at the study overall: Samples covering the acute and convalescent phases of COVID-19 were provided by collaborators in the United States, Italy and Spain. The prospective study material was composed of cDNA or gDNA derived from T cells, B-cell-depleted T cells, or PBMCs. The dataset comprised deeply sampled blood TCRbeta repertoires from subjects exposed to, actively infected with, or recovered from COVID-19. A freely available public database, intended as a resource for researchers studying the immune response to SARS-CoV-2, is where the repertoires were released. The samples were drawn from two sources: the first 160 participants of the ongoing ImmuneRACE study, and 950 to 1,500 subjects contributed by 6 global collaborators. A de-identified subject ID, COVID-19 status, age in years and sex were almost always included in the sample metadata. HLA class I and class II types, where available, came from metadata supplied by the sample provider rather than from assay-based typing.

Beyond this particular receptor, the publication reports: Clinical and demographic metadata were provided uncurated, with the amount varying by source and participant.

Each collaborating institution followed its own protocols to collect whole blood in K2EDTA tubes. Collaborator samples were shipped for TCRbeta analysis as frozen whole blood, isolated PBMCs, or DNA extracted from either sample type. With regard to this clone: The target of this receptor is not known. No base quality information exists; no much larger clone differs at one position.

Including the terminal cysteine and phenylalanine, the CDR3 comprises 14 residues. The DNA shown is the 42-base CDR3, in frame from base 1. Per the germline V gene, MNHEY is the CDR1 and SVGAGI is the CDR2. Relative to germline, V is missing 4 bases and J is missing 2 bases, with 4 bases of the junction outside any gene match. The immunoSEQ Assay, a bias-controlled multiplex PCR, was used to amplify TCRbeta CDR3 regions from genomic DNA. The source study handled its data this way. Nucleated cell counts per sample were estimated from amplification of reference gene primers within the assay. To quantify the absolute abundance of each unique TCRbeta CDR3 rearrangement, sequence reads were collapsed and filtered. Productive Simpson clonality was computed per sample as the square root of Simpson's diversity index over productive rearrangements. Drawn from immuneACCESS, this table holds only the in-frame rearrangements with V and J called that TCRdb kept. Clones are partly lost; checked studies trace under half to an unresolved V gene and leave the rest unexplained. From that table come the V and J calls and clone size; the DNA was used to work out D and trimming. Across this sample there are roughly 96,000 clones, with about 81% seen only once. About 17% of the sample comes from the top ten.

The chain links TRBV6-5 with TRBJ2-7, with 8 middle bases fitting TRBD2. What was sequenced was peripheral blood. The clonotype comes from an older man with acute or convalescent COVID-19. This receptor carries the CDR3 CASSSTSGTYEQYF. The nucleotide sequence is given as TGTGCCAGCAGTTCTACTAGCGGTACCTACGAGCAGTACTTC.